This T cell receptor (beta chain) came from a study of regulatory T cells in long-lasting Graves disease. Construction of TCR beta libraries relied on iRepertoire HTBI primers and on Arm-PCR targeting CDR3 regions. From the multiplex PCR reads, TCRdb called clonotypes with MiXCR, one entry per CDR3 protein. This sample yields approximately 270,000 distinct CDR3 sequences, of which 18% are seen a single time; less than 15% belongs to the top ten. Trimming removed 10 bases from V and 1 base from J; junction bases left unmatched: 10. CDR1 MDHEN and CDR2 SYDVKM come from the germline V gene. The CDR3 runs to 14 residues. Noted time point: newly diagnosed GD, antithyroid drugs for less than 3 months. From RNA extracted from PBMCs, the TCR library was made. Enrollment of patients was through an endocrinology department in Xi'an, China. A word on this clonotype: The antigen remains undetermined.

General observations from the study: Repertoires from persistent disease leaned toward TRBV28, TRBJ1-2 and TRBJ2-5.

The sample was also linked to a second study, of T cells in Graves' hyperthyroidism and ophthalmopathy.

The sample consisted of peripheral blood mononuclear cells (PBMCs), taken at new diagnosis, from a patient treated with antithyroid drugs. The J gene is TRBJ2-7, the V gene TRBV28; the match to TRBD2 covers 7 bases. The sequence was obtained from a woman aged 25 to 39 with Graves disease. DNA of the CDR3: TGTGCCACAAGCCCAGACGGGAGGTCCTACGAGCAGTACTTC. It specifies CATSPDGRSYEQYF.